The rows below give T cell receptor beta chains drawn from one sample of a study of Graves' ophthalmopathy and Graves' hyperthyroidism. TCRdb independently ran MiXCR on the multiplex PCR reads; one entry per CDR3 protein. This table has over a million distinct CDR3 sequences, about 38% appearing once. Specimen: peripheral blood or thyroid tissue (not recorded which). These receptors originate from an adult man with Graves' hyperthyroidism. Both conserved end residues are part of each CDR3. The order of the fields is D gene, clone size, J gene, V gene, CDR3 DNA, CDR3 protein. A D gene is named only where the DNA matches it firmly. Size values are once, few and many counts, or a class for expanded clones, and some rows have none.

TRBD1 . TRBJ2-2 TRBV12-3/TRBV12-4 TGTGCCAGCAGTACAGGGGGCTTCACCGGGGAGCTGTTTTTT CASSTGGFTGELFF
TRBD2 . TRBJ2-5 TRBV10-3 TGTGCCAGCAGCCCATCAGCGGGGGGTGAGACCCAGTACTTC CASSPSAGGETQYF
. many TRBJ2-2 TRBV29-1 TGCAGCGTTGAACGAGGGACGAACACCGGGGAGCTGTTTTTT CSVERGTNTGELFF
. . TRBJ1-2 TRBV2 TGTGCCAGCAGTGCATCCCGAAGGGAACTTAACTATGGCTACACCTTC CASSASRRELNYGYTF
. many TRBJ1-2 TRBV7-2 TGTGCCAGCAGCACCGACAGGCACAGGAGCTACACCTTC CASSTDRHRSYTF
TRBD1 many TRBJ2-7 TRBV20-1 TGCAGTGCTCCACCGGGACAGGGTGACTTGCAGTACTTC CSAPPGQGDLQYF
. . TRBJ2-5 TRBV9 TGTGCCAGCAGCGTTGGCGAAAAAACATTACAAGAGACCCAGTACTTC CASSVGEKTLQETQYF
. few TRBJ1-5 TRBV12-3/TRBV12-4 TGTGCCAGCAGTTTCGGCCGGGGTGGTCAGCCCCAGCATTTT CASSFGRGGQPQHF
TRBD2 few TRBJ2-5 TRBV29-1 TGCAGCGTTGATCGGGGGGGGGGCGGGATACAAGAGACCCAGTACTTC CSVDRGGGGIQETQYF
TRBD2 many TRBJ2-7 TRBV24-1 TGTGCCACCAGTGCACCTACCGGGACTAGCGGGAGCTTCCCCCTCTACGAGCAGTACTTC CATSAPTGTSGSFPLYEQYF
. many TRBJ1-5 TRBV7-9 TGTGCCAGCAGCTTACGGGATCAGCCCCAGCATTTT CASSLRDQPQHF
TRBD1 many TRBJ1-2 TRBV7-2 TGTGCCAGCAGCGTCCGGGACAGCTACTACTATGGCTACACCTTC CASSVRDSYYYGYTF